This T cell receptor beta chain was recorded in a study of T cell therapy after organ transplantation. Using immunoSEQ multiplex PCR, the repertoire was profiled, and TCRdb retains in-frame clones only, with some absent. This table has some 47,000 clones, about 94% appearing once. The CDR3 covers 14 residues. Germline assignment: CDR1 SGDLS and CDR2 YYNGEE. J was trimmed by 6 bases and V by 2 bases; bases with no gene match: 3. About this clone itself: Antigen specificity is unknown.

V gene TRBV9 combines with J gene TRBJ1-2; 11 positions agree with TRBD1. Sequenced material: CD8+ T cells from blood, taken before autologous CMV-specific T cell therapy. This TCR derives from a human patient who had received a solid organ transplant and had CMV disease. The CDR3 DNA reads TGTGCCAGCAGCGTTGGGACAGGGGGAGATGGCTACACCTTC. Translation gives CASSVGTGGDGYTF.